This TCR beta chain was sequenced in a study of T cell responses to AZD1222 COVID-19 vaccine. The CDR3 loop spans 16 amino acids. Trimming removed 0 bases from V and 5 bases from J, with 16 bases in between. The V gene's germline CDR1 is MGHRA and CDR2 YSYEKL. Here immunoSEQ multiplex PCR was the method, and the copy in TCRdb shows in-frame clones only, minus some. The sample shows 130,000 to 150,000 clones, approximately 89% of them seen only once. The clonotype originates from an adult in good health. This chain connects TRBV4-1 to TRBJ1-1; D is undetermined. The source material was peripheral blood, sampled on day 0 of AZD1222 vaccination. The CDR3 nucleotides are TGCGCCAGCAGCCAAGATTCAGGTTTTCTGAGGACTGAAGCTTTCTTT. Encoded protein: CASSQDSGFLRTEAFF.